The sequence of this TCR beta chain was determined in a study of shared clonotypes between healthy human individuals. Naive CD8 cells, CD45RO-negative and positively selected for CCR7, excluded terminally differentiated effector memory CD45RA+ cells. There were no recent acute infections or vaccinations among the donors, who were healthy HIV-negative adults. Clones were sequenced by immunoSEQ multiplex PCR, and TCRdb holds only the in-frame ones, with some missing. This table holds about 650,000 clones, just under 97% found once. This TCR came from a woman aged 25-40 years in good health. The sequenced sample was naive CD8+ T cells sorted from blood.

CDR3 in amino acids: CASRQTSGGTDTQYF. CDR3 nucleotide sequence: TGTGCCAGCAGACAGACTAGCGGAGGCACAGATACGCAGTATTTT. V usage is TRBV11-2 and J usage is TRBJ2-3; TRBD2 matches 9 bases. CDR1 and CDR2 (germline): SGHAT, FQNNGV. The CDR3 spans 15 residues. The V segment lost 6 bases and the J segment 1 base; nucleotides outside the gene matches: 5.